The present T cell receptor beta chain was sequenced within a study of T cells in severe cutaneous drug reactions. The CDR3 runs to 16 residues. Germline CDR1 SNHLY, CDR2 FYNNEI. Bulk and single-cell libraries used iRepertoire multiplex PCR with TCR subtype-specific primers. Roughly 95-500 ng of RNA per sample was bulk library input. One entry per CDR3 protein, without DNA, is what TCRdb gives after re-calling the multiplex PCR reads. Its table lists fewer than 8,000 distinct CDR3 sequences. The donors had carbamazepine-induced Stevens-Johnson syndrome or toxic epidermal necrolysis. The chain recombines TRBV2 with TRBJ2-1; TCRdb lists TRBD2, though no DNA is available to test this call. This clonotype was obtained from a human donor with toxic epidermal necrolysis, a severe cutaneous drug reaction. The material sequenced was cells from a skin blister. The CDR3 region is CAHRGRGGRALNEQFF.